These 23 T cell receptor beta chains came from one sample sequenced in a study of neurological immune-mediated disorders. TCRdb re-called the 5' RACE reads with MiXCR, one entry per CDR3 protein. The data hold 25,000 to 35,000 distinct CDR3 sequences, with around 16% observed a single time. Sequences were obtained from PBMCs. These receptors all come from a man between 65 and 80 years old in good health.

There are many counts of this clonotype. The rearrangement links TRBV25-1 to TRBJ1-6; D possibly corresponds to TRBD1 (6 bases). The germline V gene encodes CDR1 MGHDK and CDR2 SYGVNS. The CDR3 is made up of 13 amino acids. The V end was cut by 3 bases, the J end by 9 bases, with 9 bases between. The chain's CDR3 is CASSDPRGSPLHF. The CDR3 DNA follows: TGTGCCAGCAGTGATCCCAGGGGTTCACCCCTCCACTTT.

This clonotype was counted at least ten times. The CDR3 DNA sequence: TGTGCCAGCAGCCCCAGTTGGGAGACCCAGTACTTC. Translation: CASSPSWETQYF. This chain uses TRBV5-6 with TRBJ2-5; D is ambiguous. Between the trimmed V and J ends, which lost 4 bases and 5 bases, there was a span of 9 bases. The CDR3 runs 12 residues. The germline CDR1 and CDR2 sequences are SGHDT and YYEEEE.

With respect to this clonotype: An end of the junction differs from the germline gene, which may be a read error. The chain is built from TRBV10-3 and TRBJ1-2; D unresolved. Germline-derived CDR1 and CDR2 are ENHRY and SYGVKD. The CDR3 is made up of 17 amino acids. As DNA, the CDR3 is TGTGCCATCAGTGAGTCGAGGGTAGGGTTAGCTAACTATGGCTGCACCTTC. It codes for CAISESRVGLANYGCTF.

In its sample, this clonotype was seen many times. The CDR3 DNA reads as TGTGCCAGCAGTTTGGGGGGAGGGAACACCTTC. Amino acids: CASSLGGGNTF. This rearrangement joins TRBV12-3 or TRBV12-4 to TRBJ1-2; weak D call: TRBD1 (5 bases). The CDR3 is 11 amino acids. Between the trimmed V and J ends, which lost 3 bases and 12 bases, there was a span of 11 bases.

Comments on this clonotype: At one end the junction does not follow the germline gene, possibly because of a read error. The chain uses TRBV12-3 or TRBV12-4 and TRBJ2-4, with D perhaps TRBD2 (5 bases). The CDR3 totals 14 residues. In nucleotides, the CDR3 is TGTGCTAGCAGTTCGGGCCGGGGTGGAAACATTCAGTACTTC. Protein product: CASSSGRGGNIQYF.

This clonotype came up many times. The chain employs TRBV20-1 and TRBJ2-1, with D perhaps TRBD2 (6 bases). Germline V gene lookup returns CDR1 DFQATT and CDR2 SNEGSKA (reference sequence). V lost 3 bases to trimming and J lost 15 bases, with 18 bases between them. The CDR3 has 12 amino acids. As DNA, the CDR3 is TGCAGTGCTAGTCAAACGGGGCGGGGTGCGTTCTTC. Protein: CSASQTGRGAFF.

This clonotype was counted ten times or more. The rearrangement joins TRBV12-3 or TRBV12-4 to TRBJ2-2, with TRBD2 identical over 8 bases. V trimming: 6 bases; J trimming: 1 base; junction bases outside the gene matches: 7. This CDR3 region has 16 residues. The CDR3 coding sequence is TGTGCCAGCAGCCCCAAGCGGGGGCTGAACACCGGGGAGCTGTTTTTT. It codes for CASSPKRGLNTGELFF.

This rearrangement joins TRBV5-1 to TRBJ1-2, with 7 bases that match TRBD1. The CDR3 covers 15 residues. Per the germline V gene, CDR1 is SGHRS and CDR2 is YFSETQ. With V trimmed by 1 base and J by 1 base, 4 bases remained unmatched. The CDR3 DNA reads as TGCGCCAGCAGCTTGACGACAGGGTTTAACTATGGCTACACCTTC. It is translated as CASSLTTGFNYGYTF.

The sample holds many counts of this clonotype. The chain has TRBV7-3 and TRBJ2-3; TRBD2 is a possible D gene (6 bases). The germline V and J ends were trimmed by 4 bases and 1 base, with 15 bases remaining between them. CDR1 and CDR2 from the germline V gene are SGHTA and FQGTGA. This CDR3 has 16 amino acids. The chain's CDR3 is CASSSGGPPGTDTQYF. The CDR3, as DNA: TGTGCCAGCAGCTCCGGGGGACCGCCGGGCACAGATACGCAGTATTTT.

This clonotype was recorded at least ten times. The rearrangement uses TRBV4-2 and TRBJ2-1; TRBD2 aligns across 7 bases. The J segment lost 0 bases and the V segment lost 1 base, leaving 0 bases of the junction unmatched. Germline values: CDR1 LGHNA, CDR2 YNFKEQ. CDR3 length: 15 amino acids. CDR3 nucleotides: TGTGCCAGCAGCCAAGCGGGGGGCTCCTACAATGAGCAGTTCTTC. Translated: CASSQAGGSYNEQFF.

This clonotype showed up many times. The chain links TRBV10-3 to TRBJ1-5; 7 nucleotides align to TRBD1. Germline V gene data show CDR1 as ENHRY and CDR2 as SYGVKD. The ends lost 10 bases at V and 4 bases at J; junction bases unmatched: 10. The CDR3 loop spans 14 amino acids. This CDR3 is CATRGEMGNQPQHF. The CDR3 region has the DNA TGTGCCACCAGGGGGGAAATGGGTAATCAGCCCCAGCATTTT.

The chain uses TRBV20-1 and TRBJ2-3; D possibly matches TRBD1 or TRBD2 (6 bases each). CDR1 and CDR2 from the germline V gene are DFQATT and SNEGSKA (reference sequence). The CDR3 is 16 amino acids. Trimming took 6 bases from V and 5 from J, leaving 24 bases between them. The CDR3 coding sequence is TGCAGTGCACCTCAGGTGCGGGACACCGGTGGAGATACGCAGTATTTT. As protein: CSAPQVRDTGGDTQYF.

In its sample, this clonotype was seen many times. This chain uses TRBV5-4 with TRBJ1-2; D is undetermined. Trimming shortened V by 0 bases and J by 3 bases, and 15 bases separated the two germline ends. The CDR3 extends over 16 amino acids. The germline V gene has CDR1 SGHNT and CDR2 YYREEE (reference sequence). The CDR3 DNA reads as TGTGCCAGCAGCTTGGAGATCGAGGGCCAGGACTATGGCTACACCTTC. It codes for CASSLEIEGQDYGYTF.

This clonotype was counted at least ten times. This rearrangement joins TRBV10-3 to TRBJ2-2; a possible D gene is TRBD1 (6 bases). The length of the CDR3 is 14 residues. Looked up from germline, CDR1 is ENHRY and CDR2 is SYGVKD. V was shortened by 4 bases and J by 4 bases, with 10 bases between the two germline ends. CDR3 in DNA: TGTGCCATCAGTGCAGGGGTCCGCACCGGGGAGCTGTTTTTT. Translation gives CAISAGVRTGELFF.

This clonotype has ten or more counts. The chain has TRBV6-1 and TRBJ1-1; 9 bases map to TRBD1. Germline lookup yields CDR1 MNHNS and CDR2 SASEGT. V was clipped by 0 bases and J by 10 bases; unmatched bases: 6. The CDR3 spans 14 residues. The CDR3 DNA follows: TGTGCCAGCAGTGAAGCTTTACAGGGGGCGAGAGCTTTCTTT. Translating it yields CASSEALQGARAFF.

Many counts were recorded for this clonotype. The rearrangement uses TRBV20-1 and TRBJ2-2; a possible D gene is TRBD2 (6 bases). Per germline, CDR1 DFQATT and CDR2 SNEGSKA (reference sequence). The CDR3 is 16 amino acids. The V end was cut by 6 bases, the J end by 3 bases, with 20 bases between. CDR3 DNA sequence: TGCAGTGCCCGCCTAGCGAGACTAGGAGACACCGGGGAGCTGTTTTTT. Protein: CSARLARLGDTGELFF.

This clonotype has a count of ten or more. The V and J genes are TRBV3-1 and TRBJ1-1; maybe TRBD1 (6 bases). From germline, CDR1 is LGHDT and CDR2 YNNKEL (reference sequence). This CDR3 comprises 15 residues. Trimming stripped 0 bases from V and 1 base from J, with 9 bases between. The CDR3 DNA is TGTGCCAGCAGCCAAGAGACGGGGGCGAACACTGAAGCTTTCTTT. Its translation is CASSQETGANTEAFF. The full variable domain, completed using reference TRBV3-1 and TRBJ1-1, is DTAVSQTPKYLVTQMGNDKSIKCEQNLGHDTMYWYKQDSKKFLKIMFSYNNKELIINETVPNRFSPKSPDKAHLNLHINSLELGDSAVYFCASSQETGANTEAFFGQGTRLTVV.

This clonotype came up many times. The J gene is TRBJ2-1, the V gene TRBV5-1; 11 nucleotides agree with TRBD2. The CDR3 has 14 amino acids. Trimming took 4 bases from V and 9 from J; bases not matched to a gene: 6. Germline V CDR1 and CDR2: SGHRS, YFSETQ. DNA of the CDR3: TGCGCCAGCAGCCTTAGCGGGGGGGCTCGTGAGCAGTTCTTC. The encoded protein is CASSLSGGAREQFF.

This clonotype is categorized as medium-sized. V usage is TRBV11-2 and J usage is TRBJ1-4; 10 bases fit TRBD1. V was clipped by 5 bases and J by 0 bases; unmatched bases: 3. The length of the CDR3 is 16 residues. From germline, CDR1 is SGHAT and CDR2 FQNNGV. CDR3 nucleotides: TGTGCCAGCAGCACCGGGACAGGGGCAACTAATGAAAAACTGTTTTTT. This gives the protein CASSTGTGATNEKLFF. The whole variable domain, remainder taken from reference TRBV11-2 and TRBJ1-4, is EAGVAQSPRYKIIEKRQSVAFWCNPISGHATLYWYQQILGQGPKLLIQFQNNGVVDDSQLPKDRFSAERLKGVDSTLKIQPAKLEDSAVYLCASSTGTGATNEKLFFGSGTQLSVL.

The chain is built from TRBV20-1 and TRBJ2-3, with 9 bases aligning to TRBD2. CDR1 is DFQATT, CDR2 SNEGSKA, per germline (reference sequence). V lost 5 bases to trimming and J lost 2 bases; unmatched junction nucleotides: 8. The CDR3 is made up of 15 amino acids. The CDR3 loop reads CSASLRLADTDTQYF. In DNA form, the CDR3 reads TGCAGTGCTTCTCTCCGACTAGCGGACACAGATACGCAGTATTTT.

The sample holds a few counts of this clonotype. Possible read error: a much larger clone is one base away. This chain joins TRBV7-2 and TRBJ2-2, with no clear D. This CDR3 spans 16 amino acids. Trimming took 2 bases from V and 4 from J, leaving 14 bases between them. The germline CDR1 and CDR2 sequences are SGHTA and FQGNSA. The CDR3 reads CASSLNSVTSTGELFF. CDR3 nucleotide sequence: TGTGCCAGCAGCTTAAACAGTGTTACATCCACCGGGGAGCTGTTTTTT.

This clonotype was recorded at least ten times. The chain recombines TRBV7-2 with TRBJ2-3; TRBD2 agrees at 8 bases. In germline, CDR1 is SGHTA, CDR2 FQGNSA. The V gene end was trimmed by 5 bases and the J gene end by 5 bases; junction bases not matched to a gene: 12. The CDR3 totals 16 residues. CDR3 sequence reads: CASSQGTGGLKDTQYF. The DNA of the CDR3 is TGTGCCAGCAGCCAAGGGACGGGGGGGCTTAAAGATACGCAGTATTTT.

This clonotype was recorded many times. An end of the junction does not agree with germline; a read error may underlie this. This sequence joins TRBV20-1 and TRBJ1-5, with D maybe TRBD1 (5 bases). The CDR3 loop spans 13 amino acids. Per the germline V gene, CDR1 is DFQATT and CDR2 is SNEGSKA (reference sequence). The CDR3 sequence: CSARGGSSQPQHF. CDR3 in DNA: TGCAGTGCTAGAGGGGGGAGCAGTCAGCCCCAGCATTTT.